The T cell receptor (beta chain) described here comes from a study of OX40 agonist ivuxolimab in advanced cancers. In the study overall: From roughly 20 to 79 years was the age range, with a mean of around 54 years, and about 83% were male.

Assay used: immunoSEQ multiplex PCR; TCRdb lists only in-frame clones, some missing. The sample holds tens of thousands of clones, approximately 92% seen once. The germline gives CDR1 MGHDK, CDR2 SYGVNS. With 7 bases removed from V and 4 bases from J, the gap between germline ends came to 7 bases. The CDR3 runs to 11 residues. The V call is TRBV25-1, the J call TRBJ1-2, with D tentatively TRBD1 (6 bases). The TCR originated in an adult with an advanced solid tumor such as melanoma, head and neck, liver or kidney cancer. The sequencing here drew on CD4+ or CD8+ T cells sorted from blood, taken in a trial of the OX40 agonist ivuxolimab. The CDR3 DNA reads TGTGCCAGCAAGGACAGCTATGGCTACACCTTC. Residues: CASKDSYGYTF.